A selection of T cell receptor beta chains follows, all from one sample in a study of technical replicates of blood from a few donors. Measured with immunoSEQ multiplex PCR; TCRdb has only the in-frame clones, and not every one. The sample includes 70,000 to 80,000 clones, roughly 96% of them seen just once. Specimen: T cells isolated from PBMCs. These receptors were collected from a human donor in good health. Both conserved end residues are part of each CDR3. Fields, in order: D gene, V gene, J gene, clone size, CDR3 DNA, CDR3 protein. A D gene is named only where the DNA matches it firmly. Clone size appears in some rows only: once, few, many, or a class for an expanded clone.

D: TRBD1
V: TRBV5-1
J: TRBJ2-2
size: .
DNA: TGCGCCAGCAGCCAACAGGGGATCAACACCGGGGAGCTGTTTTTT
CDR3: CASSQQGINTGELFF

D: .
V: TRBV29-1
J: TRBJ2-2
size: .
DNA: TGCAGCGTTGGTCCCACAGGGATGGGAACGAACACCGGGGAGCTGTTTTTT
CDR3: CSVGPTGMGTNTGELFF

D: TRBD2
V: TRBV19
J: TRBJ2-7
size: .
DNA: TGTGCCAGTAGTATGGGAGGGGCATTGTACGAGCAGTACTTC
CDR3: CASSMGGALYEQYF

D: TRBD2
V: TRBV27
J: TRBJ2-5
size: .
DNA: TGTGCCAGCCGTAGCGGGAGGTGGGAGACCCAGTACTTC
CDR3: CASRSGRWETQYF

D: TRBD1
V: TRBV30
J: TRBJ1-5
size: .
DNA: TGTGCCTGGAGGGGGCGACGACAGGGGATGGATCAGCCCCAGCATTTT
CDR3: CAWRGRRQGMDQPQHF

D: .
V: TRBV6-1
J: TRBJ1-5
size: once
DNA: TGTGCCAGCAGTGAACTTGGTAGTAATCAGCCCCAGCATTTT
CDR3: CASSELGSNQPQHF

D: TRBD2
V: TRBV6-5
J: TRBJ2-2
size: .
DNA: TGTGCCAGCAGTTACCGGGAGGAGACCGGGGAGCTGTTTTTT
CDR3: CASSYREETGELFF

D: .
V: TRBV5-1
J: TRBJ2-7
size: .
DNA: TGCGCCAGCAGCTTCGGACAGTTCGTCTACGAGCAGTACTTC
CDR3: CASSFGQFVYEQYF

D: .
V: TRBV30
J: TRBJ2-1
size: .
DNA: TGTGCCTGGAGAAGCGAGAGCTCCTACAATGAGCAGTTCTTC
CDR3: CAWRSESSYNEQFF

D: TRBD2
V: TRBV2
J: TRBJ2-1
size: .
DNA: TGTGCCAGCAGAGGACTAGCGGGACACAATGAGCAGTTCTTC
CDR3: CASRGLAGHNEQFF

D: TRBD1
V: TRBV11-1
J: TRBJ1-2
size: .
DNA: TGTGCCAGCAGCTCCTCCGGGACAGGGTACTATGGCTACACCTTC
CDR3: CASSSSGTGYYGYTF

D: TRBD2
V: TRBV15
J: TRBJ2-1
size: .
DNA: TGTGCCACCAGCATATACCTAGCGGGGGCTTCCTACAATGAGCAGTTCTTC
CDR3: CATSIYLAGASYNEQFF

D: TRBD1
V: TRBV15
J: TRBJ1-4
size: .
DNA: TGTGCCACCACCCGAGGGACAGGAGAAAAACTGTTTTTT
CDR3: CATTRGTGEKLFF

D: .
V: TRBV4-1
J: TRBJ1-1
size: .
DNA: TGCGCCAGCAGCCAAGTGGGAGGGCGGGGTACTGAAGCTTTCTTT
CDR3: CASSQVGGRGTEAFF

D: .
V: TRBV30
J: TRBJ1-5
size: few
DNA: TGTGCCTGGGGACAGTCTTTTCAGCCCCAGCATTTT
CDR3: CAWGQSFQPQHF

D: .
V: TRBV25-1
J: TRBJ2-3
size: .
DNA: TGTGCCAGCAGTGATGCGGGTACAAAGGTATCTAGCACAGATACGCAGTATTTT
CDR3: CASSDAGTKVSSTDTQYF

D: .
V: TRBV5-4
J: TRBJ2-2
size: .
DNA: TGTGCCAGCAGCCCGGACACCTGGGCCACCGGGGAGCTGTTTTTT
CDR3: CASSPDTWATGELFF

D: .
V: TRBV9
J: TRBJ2-3
size: .
DNA: TGTGCCAGCAGCGTCTCTTTGACAGGCACAGATACGCAGTATTTT
CDR3: CASSVSLTGTDTQYF

D: TRBD1
V: TRBV6-1
J: TRBJ1-1
size: .
DNA: TGTGCCAGCATATCAGGGGGCTTGAACACTGAAGCTTTCTTT
CDR3: CASISGGLNTEAFF

D: TRBD1
V: TRBV7-9
J: TRBJ2-7
size: .
DNA: TGTGCCAGCAGCTTAGCCAGGGACAGAGGTTACGAGCAGTACTTC
CDR3: CASSLARDRGYEQYF

D: TRBD1
V: TRBV2
J: TRBJ1-1
size: .
DNA: TGTGCCAGCAGTGTGTTGGAGACAGGGGGCCTCGCGAACACTGAAGCTTTCTTT
CDR3: CASSVLETGGLANTEAFF

D: TRBD1
V: TRBV5-6
J: TRBJ1-5
size: .
DNA: TGTGCCAGCAGTCCGGGACAGTTGGGGCCCCAGCATTTT
CDR3: CASSPGQLGPQHF

D: .
V: TRBV7-2
J: TRBJ2-7
size: .
DNA: TGTGCCAGCAGCTCCGGGGCAGGTGGGGGGTACGAGCAGTACTTC
CDR3: CASSSGAGGGYEQYF

D: .
V: TRBV5-1
J: TRBJ2-1
size: .
DNA: TGCGCCAGCCATAGGAGCGATTATAGCTCCTACAATGAGCAGTTCTTC
CDR3: CASHRSDYSSYNEQFF

D: TRBD1
V: TRBV27
J: TRBJ2-2
size: .
DNA: TGTGCCAGCAGTTTATCAACAGGGGGCCCCACCGGGGAGCTGTTTTTT
CDR3: CASSLSTGGPTGELFF

D: TRBD1
V: TRBV14
J: TRBJ2-1
size: .
DNA: TGTGCCAGCAGCCATACTATTGGGACAGGGGGCAATGAGCAGTTCTTC
CDR3: CASSHTIGTGGNEQFF

D: .
V: TRBV11-2
J: TRBJ2-7
size: .
DNA: TGTGCCAGCAGCTTAGTGGTGGAGTCCTACGAGCAGTACTTC
CDR3: CASSLVVESYEQYF

D: .
V: TRBV6-5
J: TRBJ2-5
size: .
DNA: TGTGCCAGCAGTTCAACTCAAGAGACCCAGTACTTC
CDR3: CASSSTQETQYF

D: .
V: TRBV28
J: TRBJ2-2
size: .
DNA: TGTGCCAGCAGTTTCCTGGGAGAAACCACCGGGGAGCTGTTTTTT
CDR3: CASSFLGETTGELFF

D: TRBD2
V: TRBV7-2
J: TRBJ2-7
size: .
DNA: TGTGCCAGCAGCTTAGCGGGACTAGCGAACTACGAGCAGTACTTC
CDR3: CASSLAGLANYEQYF

D: .
V: TRBV15
J: TRBJ1-1
size: .
DNA: TGTGCCACCAGCAGAGATCGGAGGGTCCGGCTTGGCACTGAAGCTTTCTTT
CDR3: CATSRDRRVRLGTEAFF

D: TRBD2
V: TRBV28
J: TRBJ2-7
size: .
DNA: TGTGCCACCCGGACTAGCGCTACCTACGAGCAGTACTTC
CDR3: CATRTSATYEQYF

D: .
V: TRBV29-1
J: TRBJ1-2
size: .
DNA: TGCAGCGTTGAAGGAGGGATCTATGGCTACACCTTC
CDR3: CSVEGGIYGYTF

D: TRBD2
V: TRBV11-2
J: TRBJ2-5
size: .
DNA: TGTGCCAGCAGCTTAGGACTAGCGGGAGGAGAGACCCAGTACTTC
CDR3: CASSLGLAGGETQYF

D: TRBD2
V: TRBV18
J: TRBJ2-7
size: .
DNA: TGTGCCAGCTCATCATCGCGGGAGTCCTCCTACGAGCAGTACTTC
CDR3: CASSSSRESSYEQYF

D: TRBD1
V: TRBV15
J: TRBJ2-2
size: once
DNA: TGTGCCACCAGCAGACCGGGACAGGGCACCGGGGAGCTGTTTTTT
CDR3: CATSRPGQGTGELFF

D: TRBD2
V: TRBV27
J: TRBJ2-1
size: .
DNA: TGTGCCAGCAGGCTTCCGGGACTAGGTTCCTACAATGAGCAGTTCTTC
CDR3: CASRLPGLGSYNEQFF

D: TRBD1
V: TRBV2
J: TRBJ2-1
size: .
DNA: TGTGCCAGCAGCCAGACAGGGCTGAGGAATGAGCAGTTCTTC
CDR3: CASSQTGLRNEQFF

D: .
V: TRBV19
J: TRBJ2-5
size: .
DNA: TGTGCCAGTAGTATAGGCGGGCGGGTCCAAGAGACCCAGTACTTC
CDR3: CASSIGGRVQETQYF

D: .
V: TRBV5-1
J: TRBJ2-2
size: .
DNA: TGCGCCAGCAGCTCCTATGGATCACGGGAACCGGACACCGGGGAGCTGTTTTTT
CDR3: CASSSYGSREPDTGELFF

D: TRBD1
V: TRBV5-1
J: TRBJ2-6
size: .
DNA: TGCGCCAGCAGCTTGGGTGACAGGGCTGGGGCCAACGTCCTGACTTTC
CDR3: CASSLGDRAGANVLTF

D: TRBD1
V: TRBV7-2
J: TRBJ2-6
size: .
DNA: TGTGCCAGCAGCCGTTACACAGGGGCTGGGGCCAACGTCCTGACTTTC
CDR3: CASSRYTGAGANVLTF

D: TRBD2
V: TRBV6-1
J: TRBJ2-5
size: .
DNA: TGTGCCAGCAGTGGGGTCGCGGGGGGGCCAGAGACCCAGTACTTC
CDR3: CASSGVAGGPETQYF

D: .
V: TRBV11-2
J: TRBJ1-1
size: .
DNA: TGTGCCAGCAGGTTTACAGGGAAGATGAACACTGAAGCTTTCTTT
CDR3: CASRFTGKMNTEAFF

D: TRBD1
V: TRBV4-1
J: TRBJ1-2
size: once
DNA: TGCGCCAGCAGCCGACAGGGAAACTATGGCTACACCTTC
CDR3: CASSRQGNYGYTF

D: .
V: TRBV18
J: TRBJ2-7
size: .
DNA: TGTGCCAGCTCACCCGCGATTGACGAGCAGTACTTC
CDR3: CASSPAIDEQYF

D: TRBD1
V: TRBV10-3
J: TRBJ2-7
size: .
DNA: TGTGCCATCAGTAATCCAGGACAGGGGAAGGTCGGGTACGAGCAGTACTTC
CDR3: CAISNPGQGKVGYEQYF

D: .
V: TRBV6-5
J: TRBJ1-2
size: .
DNA: TGTGCCAGCAGTTACTCTGGAGGGAACTATGGCTACACCTTC
CDR3: CASSYSGGNYGYTF

D: TRBD1
V: TRBV4-1
J: TRBJ2-7
size: .
DNA: TGCGCCAGCAGCCAAGATCCGGCGACAGGGGGCTACGAGCAGTACTTC
CDR3: CASSQDPATGGYEQYF

D: .
V: TRBV10-3
J: TRBJ1-2
size: .
DNA: TGTGCCAGCCGGGGAGTAGATTATGGCTACACCTTC
CDR3: CASRGVDYGYTF

D: TRBD2
V: TRBV6-4
J: TRBJ2-1
size: .
DNA: TGTGCCAGCAAGGTCGGATTTAGACTAGCGGGAGGGCCGGCGGTGAATGAGCAGTTCTTC
CDR3: CASKVGFRLAGGPAVNEQFF

D: TRBD1
V: TRBV5-1
J: TRBJ1-1
size: .
DNA: TGCGCCAGCAGCTTGGAAGGGGGCGCCGGGGACACTGAAGCTTTCTTT
CDR3: CASSLEGGAGDTEAFF

D: .
V: TRBV6-1
J: TRBJ2-1
size: .
DNA: TGTGCCAGCACCGCCTTTTACACAGGGTTGGATGAGCAGTTCTTC
CDR3: CASTAFYTGLDEQFF

D: TRBD1
V: TRBV15
J: TRBJ1-4
size: .
DNA: TGTGCCACCCGCAAGGGACAGCAGAATGAAAAACTGTTTTTT
CDR3: CATRKGQQNEKLFF

D: .
V: TRBV29-1
J: TRBJ1-2
size: .
DNA: TGCAGCGTTATTTGGGGGGTTAGTGGCTACACCTTC
CDR3: CSVIWGVSGYTF

D: .
V: TRBV4-1
J: TRBJ1-5
size: .
DNA: TGCGCCAGCAGCCACCAATCACGGGTTAGCAATCAGCCCCAGCATTTT
CDR3: CASSHQSRVSNQPQHF

D: TRBD1
V: TRBV7-9
J: TRBJ2-1
size: .
DNA: TGTGCCAGCAGCTCCATGGGACAGGGGGCAACTAGCGGATACAATGAGCAGTTCTTC
CDR3: CASSSMGQGATSGYNEQFF